The 10 T cell receptor beta chains reported below all come from one sample, sequenced in a study of T cell repertoires in cytomegalovirus infection. Via MiXCR, TCRdb re-called the reads, giving one row per CDR3 protein. The sample lists around 300,000 distinct CDR3 sequences, roughly a fifth seen once, with under 25% in the top ten. For these TCRs, the target antigens are not known. This specimen was cultured PBMCs, taken from culture after CMV antigen stimulation. The receptors originated from a human donor in good health (CMV status not recorded). Some clones in this sample may be carry-over from other donors' samples.

V gene TRBV5-6 combines with J gene TRBJ2-5; D is perhaps TRBD2 (5 bases). The CDR3 totals 14 residues. Germline lookup yields CDR1 SGHDT and CDR2 YYEEEE. The V end lost 1 base, the J end lost 3 bases, and 10 bases lay between the germline ends. CDR3 DNA sequence: TGTGCCAGCAGCTTGCTCCTAGCTGAAGAGACCCAGTACTTC. Protein sequence: CASSLLLAEETQYF. The full variable domain, its missing parts supplied by reference TRBV5-6 and TRBJ2-5, is DAGVTQSPTHLIKTRGQQVTLRCSPKSGHDTVSWYQQALGQGPQFIFQYYEEEERQRGNFPDRFSGHQFPNYSSELNVNALLLGDSALYLCASSLLLAEETQYFGPGTRLLVL.

This chain connects TRBV27 to TRBJ2-5; D may be TRBD1 (6 bases). In germline, CDR1 is MNHEY, CDR2 SMNVEV (reference sequence). V lost 0 bases, J lost 1 base, and 15 bases lay in between. The CDR3 length is 17 residues. CDR3 sequence: CASSLSGLGGRQETQYF. CDR3 DNA: TGTGCCAGCAGTTTATCAGGGTTAGGGGGTCGCCAAGAGACCCAGTACTTC.

This clonotype occurred a few times. The chain carries TRBV6-5 and TRBJ2-7; 9 bases map to TRBD2. From germline, CDR1 is MNHEY and CDR2 SVGAGI. Unmatched junction bases numbered 8, after V lost 2 bases and J lost 6 bases. CDR3 size: 15 residues. Here the CDR3 reads CASSYVDGGRGEQYF. The CDR3 nucleotides read TGTGCCAGCAGTTACGTAGACGGCGGGAGGGGCGAGCAGTACTTC.

V usage is TRBV5-1 and J usage is TRBJ2-1; 12 positions match TRBD2. Germline CDR1 reads SGHRS; CDR2 reads YFSETQ. After removal of 4 bases from V and 1 base from J, the junction contained 6 bases not matched to a gene. This CDR3 is 17 amino acids long. CDR3 nucleotides: TGCGCCAGCAGCGGGGGACTAGCGGGCATTTCCTACAATGAGCAGTTCTTC. It codes for CASSGGLAGISYNEQFF.

This clonotype was picked up many times. The chain recombines TRBV7-2 with TRBJ2-1; 7 nucleotides align to TRBD2. After removal of 1 base from V and 8 bases from J, the junction contained 5 bases not matched to a gene. This CDR3 comprises 14 residues. Germline V lookup: CDR1 SGHTA, CDR2 FQGNSA. The CDR3 region has the DNA TGTGCCAGCAGCTTAGTTGGACTAGGAGATGAGCAGTTCTTC. Its protein is CASSLVGLGDEQFF.

There are a few counts of this clonotype. V and J are TRBV7-2 and TRBJ1-2; D unclear. The CDR3 length is 16 residues. Looked up from germline, CDR1 is SGHTA and CDR2 is FQGNSA. V dropped 0 bases and J dropped 8 bases, with 19 bases sitting between them. CDR3 in amino acids: CASSLASGPQGGGYTF. DNA for the CDR3: TGTGCCAGCAGCTTAGCCTCCGGGCCCCAAGGAGGAGGCTACACCTTC.

V and J are TRBV20-1 and TRBJ2-1, with D uncertain. Germline CDR1 DFQATT, CDR2 SNEGSKA (reference sequence). Trimming stripped 3 bases from V and 2 bases from J, with 14 bases between. The CDR3 sequence is 15 residues long. CDR3 amino acids: CSARNRAETYNEQFF. Written as DNA, the CDR3 is TGCAGTGCTAGGAATCGGGCGGAAACCTACAATGAGCAGTTCTTC.

The chain carries TRBV7-9 and TRBJ2-7; D is possibly TRBD1 (6 bases). The CDR3 spans 13 residues. V lost 0 bases and J 6 bases, leaving 9 bases between the germline ends. Per the germline V gene, CDR1 is SEHNR and CDR2 is FQNEAQ (reference sequence). CDR3 in amino acids: CASSLALGGEQYV. The CDR3 region has the DNA TGTGCCAGCAGCTTAGCCCTAGGGGGCGAGCAGTACGTC.

In its sample, this clonotype was seen a few times. The rearrangement uses TRBV2 and TRBJ1-1, with 8 bases lining up with TRBD1. Germline assignment: CDR1 SNHLY and CDR2 FYNNEI. V lost 7 bases and J lost 1; bases outside the gene matches: 5. The CDR3 has 14 amino acids. This CDR3 reads CASMQGASNTEAFF. The DNA of the CDR3 is TGTGCCAGCATGCAGGGGGCATCGAACACTGAAGCTTTCTTT.

CDR3 protein: CASSPDRGRYNEQFF. The CDR3 DNA reads as TGTGCCAGCAGTCCAGACCGGGGGCGGTACAATGAGCAGTTCTTC. The genes are TRBV7-2 and TRBJ2-1; possibly TRBD1 or TRBD2 for D (6 bases each). The CDR3 runs to 15 residues. CDR1 is SGHTA and CDR2 is FQGNSA in the germline V gene. The V gene lost 6 bases and the J gene lost 4 bases, with 16 bases spanning the gap.